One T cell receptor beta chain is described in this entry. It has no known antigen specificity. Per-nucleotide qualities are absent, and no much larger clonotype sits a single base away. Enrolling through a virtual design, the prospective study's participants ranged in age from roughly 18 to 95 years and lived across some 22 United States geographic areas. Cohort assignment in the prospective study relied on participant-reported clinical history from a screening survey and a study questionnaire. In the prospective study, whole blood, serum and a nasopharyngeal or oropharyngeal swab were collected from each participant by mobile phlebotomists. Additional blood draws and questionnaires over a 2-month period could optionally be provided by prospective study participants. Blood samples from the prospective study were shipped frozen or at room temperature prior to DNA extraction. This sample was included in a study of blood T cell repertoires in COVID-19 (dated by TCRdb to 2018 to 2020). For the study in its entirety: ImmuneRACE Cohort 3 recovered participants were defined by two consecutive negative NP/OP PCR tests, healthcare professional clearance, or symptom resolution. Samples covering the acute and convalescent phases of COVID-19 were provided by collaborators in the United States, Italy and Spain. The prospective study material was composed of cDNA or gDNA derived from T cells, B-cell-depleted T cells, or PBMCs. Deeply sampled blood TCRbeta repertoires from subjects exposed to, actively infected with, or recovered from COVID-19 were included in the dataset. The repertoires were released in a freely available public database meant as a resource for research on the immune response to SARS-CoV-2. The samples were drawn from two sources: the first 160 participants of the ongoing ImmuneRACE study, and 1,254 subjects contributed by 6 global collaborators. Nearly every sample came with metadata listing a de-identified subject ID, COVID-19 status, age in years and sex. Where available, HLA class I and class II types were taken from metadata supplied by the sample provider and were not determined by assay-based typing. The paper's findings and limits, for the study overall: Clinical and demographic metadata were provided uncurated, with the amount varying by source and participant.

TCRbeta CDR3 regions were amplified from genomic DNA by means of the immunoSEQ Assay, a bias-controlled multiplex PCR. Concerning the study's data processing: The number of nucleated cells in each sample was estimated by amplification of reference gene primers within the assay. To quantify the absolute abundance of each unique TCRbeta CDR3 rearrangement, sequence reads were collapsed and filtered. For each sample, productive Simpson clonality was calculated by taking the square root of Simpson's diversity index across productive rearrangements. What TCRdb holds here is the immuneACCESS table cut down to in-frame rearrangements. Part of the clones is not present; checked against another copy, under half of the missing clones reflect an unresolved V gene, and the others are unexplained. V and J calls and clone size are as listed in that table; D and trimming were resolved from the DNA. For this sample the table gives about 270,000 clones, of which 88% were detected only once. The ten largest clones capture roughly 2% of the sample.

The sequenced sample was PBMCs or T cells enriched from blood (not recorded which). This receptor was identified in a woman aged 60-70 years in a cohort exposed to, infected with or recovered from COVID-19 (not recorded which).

The CDR3 region reads CASSNRDRGGSGYTF. The DNA is TGTGCCAGCAGTAACCGGGACAGGGGGGGGAGTGGCTACACCTTC. Recombination connected TRBV2 to TRBJ1-2; TRBD1 aligns with 11 central bases. The CDR3 has 15 amino acids, counting the end cysteine and phenylalanine. Kept here is only the CDR3 DNA, which spans 45 bases and is read in frame from base 1. The germline V gene specifies SNHLY as CDR1 and FYNNEI as CDR2. V is pruned by 5 bases and J by 7 bases, leaving 9 bases of the junction without a gene match.